These T cell receptor beta chains were read from a single sample in a study of blood T cell repertoires in COVID-19. Here immunoSEQ multiplex PCR was the method, and the copy in TCRdb shows in-frame clones only, minus some. Of 140,000 to 150,000 clones in the sample, approximately 89% were seen once. The sequenced sample was peripheral blood. These TCRs come from a man aged 55 to 70 with active or convalescent COVID-19. Both conserved end residues are part of each CDR3. The D gene is left open where the match is weak. Not all rows give a size; the values are once, few, many and, for expanded clones, a class.

d_call,clone_size,v_call,j_call,cdr3_aa,cdr3_nt
-,-,TRBV30,TRBJ1-5,CAWSVSTPGPQHF,TGTGCCTGGAGTGTTTCGACCCCAGGGCCCCAGCATTTT
TRBD1,-,TRBV15,TRBJ1-5,CATSREGTDEQPQHF,TGTGCCACCAGCAGAGAAGGGACAGATGAGCAGCCCCAGCATTTT
-,few,TRBV11-2,TRBJ1-2,CASSAVGGYTF,TGTGCCAGCAGCGCGGTTGGAGGCTACACCTTC
-,-,TRBV6-5,TRBJ1-3,CASSQNQGSGNTIYF,TGTGCCAGCAGTCAAAATCAGGGCTCTGGAAACACCATATATTTT
TRBD2,-,TRBV15,TRBJ2-1,CATSKSGKTYNEQFF,TGTGCCACCAGCAAAAGCGGGAAAACCTACAATGAGCAGTTCTTC
TRBD2,few,TRBV6-1,TRBJ2-7,CASGDPSGISYEQYF,TGTGCCAGCGGTGACCCTAGCGGGATCTCCTACGAGCAGTACTTC
TRBD1,few,TRBV11-3,TRBJ2-2,CASSPGGTGELFF,TGTGCCAGCAGCCCAGGGGGCACCGGGGAGCTGTTTTTT
TRBD1,few,TRBV9,TRBJ2-1,CASSARGTGSYNEQFF,TGTGCCAGCAGCGCGAGAGGGACAGGCTCCTACAATGAGCAGTTCTTC
-,-,TRBV7-8,TRBJ2-5,CASRDRTGERETQYF,TGTGCCAGCAGGGACCGGACCGGGGAACGGGAGACCCAGTACTTC
-,-,TRBV7-3,TRBJ1-1,CASSLSGNTEAFF,TGTGCCAGCAGCTTATCAGGAAACACTGAAGCTTTCTTT
TRBD1,-,TRBV28,TRBJ2-3,CASSLEGATDTQYF,TGTGCCAGCAGTTTAGAGGGGGCCACAGATACGCAGTATTTT
-,-,TRBV30,TRBJ1-3,CAWSRRFSGNTIYF,TGTGCCTGGAGCAGGCGATTCTCTGGAAACACCATATATTTT
TRBD1,-,TRBV6-2/TRBV6-3,TRBJ1-1,CASSYRTGKNEAFF,TGTGCCAGCAGTTACCGGACAGGGAAAAATGAAGCTTTCTTT
TRBD2,few,TRBV3-1/TRBV3-2,TRBJ2-7,CASSPGTSVYEQYF,TGTGCCAGCAGCCCCGGGACTAGCGTCTACGAGCAGTACTTC
TRBD2,-,TRBV3-1/TRBV3-2,TRBJ2-7,CASSQVLIAGTSEQYF,TGTGCCAGCAGCCAAGTACTAATAGCGGGAACCTCCGAGCAGTACTTC
-,-,TRBV7-9,TRBJ2-2,CASSLQGNTGELFF,TGTGCCAGCAGCCTACAGGGGAACACCGGGGAGCTGTTTTTT
TRBD2,-,TRBV27,TRBJ2-5,CASSSGLAGGPGETQYF,TGTGCCAGCAGTTCGGGACTAGCGGGAGGGCCCGGGGAGACCCAGTACTTC
TRBD1,-,TRBV7-9,TRBJ2-7,CASSRLGDSSYEQYF,TGTGCCAGCAGCCGACTCGGGGACAGCTCCTACGAGCAGTACTTC
TRBD2,-,TRBV10-3,TRBJ2-1,CAIRAAGLVEQFF,TGTGCCATCAGGGCCGCTGGACTAGTAGAGCAGTTCTTC
-,-,TRBV5-1,TRBJ2-7,CASSYTSSYEQYF,TGCGCCAGCAGCTACACTAGCAGCTACGAGCAGTACTTC
-,-,TRBV30,TRBJ1-1,CAWRERSRTEAFF,TGTGCCTGGAGGGAAAGGAGTAGAACTGAAGCTTTCTTT
-,-,TRBV27,TRBJ1-6,CASSPQGGGVNSPLHF,TGTGCCAGCAGCCCCCAGGGTGGAGGGGTTAATTCACCCCTCCACTTT
-,-,TRBV30,TRBJ2-6,CASFSGRSGANVLTF,TGTGCCTCCTTCTCAGGGCGCTCTGGGGCCAACGTCCTGACTTTC
-,few,TRBV19,TRBJ1-1,CASSIDRQGRAFF,TGTGCCAGTAGTATAGATCGGCAGGGGCGAGCTTTCTTT
TRBD2,-,TRBV5-1,TRBJ2-7,CASSLVPASGDEQYF,TGCGCCAGCAGCTTGGTGCCGGCTAGCGGAGACGAGCAGTACTTC
-,-,TRBV5-4,TRBJ1-5,CASSLSGEGNQPQHF,TGTGCCAGCAGCTTGTCGGGGGAAGGCAATCAGCCCCAGCATTTT
-,-,TRBV19,TRBJ1-3,CASSLRQVTGNTIYF,TGTGCCAGTAGTCTGCGACAGGTAACTGGAAACACCATATATTTT
-,-,TRBV27,TRBJ2-2,CASSSLYTAGTGELFF,TGTGCCAGCAGTTCCCTATACACAGCCGGCACCGGGGAGCTGTTTTTT
TRBD2,once,TRBV5-6,TRBJ2-5,CASSLGLAGTQETQYF,TGTGCCAGCAGCTTGGGACTAGCGGGGACCCAAGAGACCCAGTACTTC
TRBD2,-,TRBV5-6,TRBJ2-1,CASNSRLSTSAPGEQFF,TGTGCCAGCAACAGCCGCCTCTCGACTAGCGCACCGGGGGAGCAGTTCTTC
TRBD2,-,TRBV3-1/TRBV3-2,TRBJ2-1,CASSHGAGGSSSYNEQFF,TGTGCCAGCAGCCACGGAGCGGGAGGCTCTAGCTCCTACAATGAGCAGTTCTTC
TRBD2,-,TRBV7-2,TRBJ2-1,CASSLGLAEYNEQFF,TGTGCCAGCAGCTTAGGACTAGCGGAGTACAATGAGCAGTTCTTC
TRBD1,-,TRBV7-9,TRBJ1-1,CASSGTGRLTEAFF,TGTGCCAGCAGCGGGACAGGGCGATTGACTGAAGCTTTCTTT
-,-,TRBV24-1,TRBJ2-1,CATSDPTYDRNNEQFF,TGTGCCACCAGTGACCCTACATATGACAGAAACAATGAGCAGTTCTTC
-,few,TRBV6-6,TRBJ1-6,CASSYEEGLNSPLHF,TGTGCCAGCAGTTACGAGGAGGGGCTGAATTCACCCCTCCACTTT
TRBD2,-,TRBV10-3,TRBJ2-1,CAISEKLAGGPAYNEQFF,TGTGCCATCAGTGAGAAGCTAGCGGGAGGGCCGGCCTACAATGAGCAGTTCTTC
TRBD2,-,TRBV6-5,TRBJ2-7,CASSYSSSGRALEQYF,TGTGCCAGCAGTTACTCGAGTAGCGGGAGGGCCCTCGAGCAGTACTTC
TRBD2,-,TRBV19,TRBJ2-1,CARYTSGPYNEQFF,TGTGCCAGGTACACTAGCGGGCCATACAATGAGCAGTTCTTC
-,-,TRBV12-3/TRBV12-4,TRBJ2-7,CASSSQESYEQYF,TGTGCCAGCAGTTCACAGGAGTCCTACGAGCAGTACTTC
-,-,TRBV6-5,TRBJ2-2,CASSTGWGTGELFF,TGTGCCAGCAGTACAGGGTGGGGTACCGGGGAGCTGTTTTTT
-,-,TRBV5-1,TRBJ2-3,CASSPPRGQGGDTQYF,TGCGCCAGCAGCCCGCCTAGGGGGCAGGGAGGAGATACGCAGTATTTT
TRBD2,-,TRBV28,TRBJ2-7,CASSLFSAGPSEQYF,TGTGCCAGCAGTTTATTTTCAGCGGGGCCCTCCGAGCAGTACTTC
TRBD1,once,TRBV9,TRBJ1-1,CASSAFQGETEAFF,TGTGCCAGCAGCGCGTTTCAGGGGGAAACTGAAGCTTTCTTT
-,-,TRBV12-3/TRBV12-4,TRBJ2-3,CASSYARADTQYF,TGTGCCAGCAGCTATGCCCGGGCAGATACGCAGTATTTT
TRBD1,-,TRBV11-2,TRBJ1-2,CASSGQGVFYGYTF,TGTGCCAGCTCTGGACAGGGGGTTTTCTATGGCTACACCTTC